This entry lists 29 T cell receptor beta chains sequenced from one sample in a study of blood T cell repertoires in COVID-19. Sequencing used immunoSEQ multiplex PCR; TCRdb keeps in-frame clones, though not all of them. The sample has under 350,000 clones; 65% to 90% are singletons. Sequencing used PBMCs or T cells enriched from blood (not recorded which). The receptors were gathered from a man aged 25 to 40 who had recovered from COVID-19.

The genes are TRBV11-3 and TRBJ2-7; D may be TRBD2 (6 bases). Trimming cost V 0 bases and J 6 bases, with 15 bases left between them. Germline CDR1 and CDR2: SGHNT and YENEEA. The CDR3 runs 15 residues. The CDR3 DNA sequence: TGTGCCAGCAGCTTAGAGGGGAGTACCGGGGGCGAGCAGTACTTC. Translated: CASSLEGSTGGEQYF.

The chain is built from TRBV9 and TRBJ2-2; the match to TRBD1 covers 11 bases. V lost 0 bases, J lost 6 bases, and 1 base stayed unmatched. The CDR3 has 15 amino acids. From germline, CDR1 is SGDLS and CDR2 YYNGEE. The CDR3 protein is CASSVVDRGPGELFF. The CDR3 DNA reads TGTGCCAGCAGCGTAGTGGACAGGGGGCCCGGGGAGCTGTTTTTT.

Regarding this clone: The junction shows a germline mismatch at one end, possibly a read error. The rearrangement uses TRBV3-1 (or the pseudogene TRBV3-2) and TRBJ1-6; 9 positions agree with TRBD1. Germline lookup yields CDR1 LGHDT and CDR2 YNNKEL (reference sequence). The CDR3 extends over 15 amino acids. CDR3 coding DNA: TGTGCCAGCAGCCACACCGGGACAGGGACGGGACCGTTGGTCTTT. It yields the protein CASSHTGTGTGPLVF.

The V call is TRBV5-5, the J call TRBJ1-1, with D unresolved. The CDR3 contains 14 residues. Between the trimmed V and J ends, which lost 2 bases and 2 bases, there was a span of 10 bases. The germline gives CDR1 SGHKS, CDR2 YYEKEE (reference sequence). The CDR3 reads CASSFSGRNTEAFF. In DNA form, the CDR3 reads TGTGCCAGCAGCTTCTCGGGTCGAAACACTGAAGCTTTCTTT.

The chain is built from TRBV7-9 and TRBJ2-7, with 9 bases identical to TRBD2. CDR3 length: 13 residues. V shed 5 bases and J 3 bases; nucleotides not matched to a gene: 2. The germline CDR1 and CDR2 sequences are SEHNR and FQNEAQ (reference sequence). CDR3 coding DNA: TGTGCCAGCAGCCGTAGCGGGAGCTACGAGCAGTACTTC. As protein: CASSRSGSYEQYF.

This chain joins TRBV5-1 and TRBJ2-2; TRBD1 matches 9 bases. The CDR3 loop spans 15 amino acids. With V trimmed by 4 bases and J by 2 bases, 3 bases remained unmatched. Germline CDR1 is SGHRS and CDR2 is YFSETQ. CDR3 coding DNA: TGCGCCAGCAGCGGGGACAGGGTTAACACCGGGGAGCTGTTTTTT. Translation gives CASSGDRVNTGELFF. Together with reference TRBV5-1 and TRBJ2-2, the CDR3 gives the full variable domain: KAGVTQTPRYLIKTRGQQVTLSCSPISGHRSVSWYQQTPGQGLQFLFEYFSETQRNKGNFPGRFSGRQFSNSRSEMNVSTLELGDSALYLCASSGDRVNTGELFFGEGSRLTVL.

This chain uses TRBV19 with TRBJ1-5, with D hard to call. CDR1 LNHDA and CDR2 SQIVND come from the germline V gene (reference sequence). V lost 1 base to trimming and J lost 0 bases, with 13 bases between them. The CDR3 consists of 17 residues. The CDR3, as DNA: TGTGCCAGTAGTATAGTGTTAACAGACCATAGCAATCAGCCCCAGCATTTT. Its protein product is CASSIVLTDHSNQPQHF.

The V gene is TRBV25-1, the J gene TRBJ1-1; 7 nucleotides match TRBD1. CDR3 length: 16 residues. Germline CDR1 MGHDK, CDR2 SYGVNS. With 5 bases clipped from V and 5 bases from J, the junction kept 14 bases outside the gene matches. This CDR3 reads CASSSYTWDRGTEAFF. The CDR3 region has the DNA TGTGCCAGCAGTTCCTATACGTGGGACAGAGGGACTGAAGCTTTCTTT. The full variable domain, its missing parts supplied by reference TRBV25-1 and TRBJ1-1, is EADIYQTPRYLVIGTGKKITLECSQTMGHDKMYWYQQDPGMELHLIHYSYGVNSTEKGDLSSESTVSRIRTEHFPLTLESARPSHTSQYLCASSSYTWDRGTEAFFGQGTRLTVV.

This clone was found a few times. The V and J genes are TRBV24-1 and TRBJ2-1; 7 nucleotides match TRBD1. V lost 4 bases, J lost 5 bases, and 16 bases stayed unmatched. The germline gives CDR1 KGHDR, CDR2 SFDVKD. This CDR3 has 18 residues. The DNA of the CDR3 is TGTGCCACCAGTGACCCGATGGGGGACAGAGAGCTTAACAATGAGCAGTTCTTC. Translated, it gives CATSDPMGDRELNNEQFF.

This chain connects TRBV18 to TRBJ2-2, with 8 bases identical to TRBD2. The CDR3 is made up of 16 amino acids. CDR1 and CDR2 (germline): KGHSH, LQKENI. The J segment lost 2 bases and the V segment lost 3 bases, leaving 5 bases of the junction unmatched. The CDR3, as DNA: TGTGCCAGCTCACCCGGACTAGCCGGCAACACCGGGGAGCTGTTTTTT. Amino acid sequence: CASSPGLAGNTGELFF. The complete variable domain, with remaining parts taken from reference TRBV18 and TRBJ2-2, reads NAGVMQNPRHLVRRRGQEARLRCSPMKGHSHVYWYRQLPEEGLKFMVYLQKENIIDESGMPKERFSAEFPKEGPSILRIQQVVRGDSAAYFCASSPGLAGNTGELFFGEGSRLTVL.

This clone has only one observation. The CDR3 DNA reads as TGTGCCAGCACGGGAGTGGGATCGGAGACCCAGTACTTC. Translating it yields CASTGVGSETQYF. The V gene is TRBV6-5, the J gene TRBJ2-5; a possible D gene is TRBD2 (6 bases). The CDR3 length is 13 residues. Looked up from germline, CDR1 is MNHEY and CDR2 is SVGAGI. V shed 7 bases and J shed 5 bases, with 14 bases lying between them.

J is TRBJ2-1 and V is TRBV6-5; TRBD2 might be the D (6 bases). Per germline, CDR1 MNHEY and CDR2 SVGAGI. V lost 0 bases and J 6 bases, leaving 9 bases between the germline ends. There are 14 residues in the CDR3. The CDR3 DNA follows: TGTGCCAGCAGTTACTCGCGGGGTAGCAATGAGCAGTTCTTC. This sequence encodes CASSYSRGSNEQFF.

Regarding this clone: At one of its ends the junction is not consistent with the germline gene, which may arise from a read error. The rearrangement uses TRBV7-7 and TRBJ2-1, with a tentative D call TRBD2 (5 bases). There are 15 residues in the CDR3. From germline, CDR1 is SSHAT and CDR2 FNYEAQ (reference sequence). In nucleotides, the CDR3 is TGTGCTAGCAGCTCCGGGTCAGGCGGGTACAATGAGCAGTTCTTC. Protein: CASSSGSGGYNEQFF.

This chain uses TRBV5-8 with TRBJ1-5; a possible D gene is TRBD1 (6 bases). Trimming took off 2 bases at V and 1 base at J, with 10 bases between the two ends. The germline V gene has CDR1 SGHTS and CDR2 YDEGEE. The CDR3 totals 15 residues. Here the CDR3 reads CASSFQGSSNQPQHF. The CDR3 coding sequence is TGTGCCAGCAGCTTTCAGGGGTCGAGCAATCAGCCCCAGCATTTT. The variable domain in full, completed from reference TRBV5-8 and TRBJ1-5, reads EAGVTQSPTHLIKTRGQQATLRCSPISGHTSVYWYQQALGLGLQFLLWYDEGEERNRGNFPPRFSGRQFPNYSSELNVNALELEDSALYLCASSFQGSSNQPQHFGDGTRLSIL.

The rearrangement links TRBV7-9 to TRBJ1-2, with a possible D match to TRBD1 (6 bases). Germline V gives CDR1 SEHNR, CDR2 FQNEAQ (reference sequence). The length of the CDR3 is 14 residues. The germline V and J ends were trimmed by 5 bases and 8 bases, with 18 bases remaining between them. CDR3 coding DNA: TGTGCCAGCAGCCGTCGGGAGGGGGGCGAAGGCTACACCTTC. As protein: CASSRREGGEGYTF. Based on the CDR3 plus reference TRBV7-9 and TRBJ1-2, the full variable domain is DTGVSQNPRHKITKRGQNVTFRCDPISEHNRLYWYRQTLGQGPEFLTYFQNEAQLEKSRLLSDRFSAERPKGSFSTLEIQRTEQGDSAMYLCASSRREGGEGYTFGSGTRLTVV.

CDR3 amino acids: CASSEQGTDTQYF. The CDR3 DNA sequence: TGTGCCAGCAGTGAACAGGGAACAGATACGCAGTATTTT. The rearrangement joins TRBV25-1 to TRBJ2-3; a weak D match, TRBD1 (5 bases). The CDR3 is 13 residues long. Germline lookup yields CDR1 MGHDK and CDR2 SYGVNS. V lost 2 bases and J 3 bases, leaving 6 bases between the germline ends. Complete variable domain (other parts from reference TRBV25-1 and TRBJ2-3): EADIYQTPRYLVIGTGKKITLECSQTMGHDKMYWYQQDPGMELHLIHYSYGVNSTEKGDLSSESTVSRIRTEHFPLTLESARPSHTSQYLCASSEQGTDTQYFGPGTRLTVL.

The chain combines TRBV5-1 with TRBJ2-3, with 10 bases identical to TRBD2. Trimming at V came to 4 bases and at J to 2 bases, leaving 7 bases not matched to a gene. The germline V gene encodes CDR1 SGHRS and CDR2 YFSETQ. This CDR3 comprises 16 residues. CDR3 loop: CASSQRTSGPTDTQYF. Written as DNA, the CDR3 is TGCGCCAGCAGCCAGCGGACTAGCGGACCCACAGATACGCAGTATTTT.

J is TRBJ1-2 and V is TRBV3-1 (or the pseudogene TRBV3-2); a weak D match, TRBD1 (6 bases). The CDR3 spans 14 residues. Trimming took off 0 bases at V and 8 bases at J, with 13 bases between the two ends. The V gene's germline CDR1 is LGHDT and CDR2 YNNKEL (reference sequence). CDR3 residues: CASSQDHRVLGYTF. The CDR3 DNA is TGTGCCAGCAGCCAAGACCACAGGGTTTTGGGCTACACCTTC.

The chain carries TRBV6-5 and TRBJ2-3; 7 bases are a match to TRBD1. The CDR3 contains 15 residues. Losses at the gene ends were 2 bases for V and 3 bases for J; bases not matched to a gene: 5. Germline V gene data show CDR1 as MNHEY and CDR2 as SVGAGI. The CDR3: CASSYQPGGTDTQYF. The CDR3 nucleotides are TGTGCCAGCAGTTACCAACCAGGGGGTACAGATACGCAGTATTTT.

This clone was recorded only once. V and J are TRBV30 and TRBJ2-5; TRBD2 aligns across 9 bases. The CDR3 spans 13 residues. The trim removed 5 bases at V and 5 bases at J, leaving 6 bases unmatched. Germline V gives CDR1 GTSNPN, CDR2 SVGIG (reference sequence). CDR3 loop: CAWVAGVEETQYF. CDR3 in DNA: TGTGCCTGGGTAGCGGGGGTGGAGGAGACCCAGTACTTC. Filled out from reference TRBV30 and TRBJ2-5, the complete variable domain reads SQTIHQWPATLVQPVGSPLSLECTVEGTSNPNLYWYRQAAGRGLQLLFYSVGIGQISSEVPQNLSASRPQDRQFILSSKKLLLSDSGFYLCAWVAGVEETQYFGPGTRLLVL.

This clone appeared once. This rearrangement joins TRBV27 to TRBJ2-7, with D possibly matching TRBD2 (7 bases). The germline V and J ends were trimmed by 3 bases and 4 bases, with 13 bases remaining between them. The CDR3 has 14 amino acids. Germline values: CDR1 MNHEY, CDR2 SMNVEV (reference sequence). The CDR3 reads CASSFGGLGYEQYF. The CDR3 DNA sequence: TGTGCCAGCAGTTTCGGGGGGCTGGGGTACGAGCAGTACTTC.

The rearrangement joins TRBV9 to TRBJ2-3; the D gene is possibly TRBD1 (6 bases). The V gene lost 0 bases and the J gene lost 6 bases, with 14 bases spanning the gap. The V gene's germline CDR1 is SGDLS and CDR2 YYNGEE. The CDR3 consists of 15 residues. Here the CDR3 reads CASSVGAGAADTQYF. CDR3 nucleotides: TGTGCCAGCAGCGTAGGGGCAGGGGCGGCGGATACGCAGTATTTT.

The chain links TRBV30 to TRBJ1-5; 7 nucleotides match TRBD1. The CDR3 length is 14 residues. Germline values: CDR1 GTSNPN, CDR2 SVGIG (reference sequence). The J segment lost 3 bases and the V segment lost 8 bases, leaving 10 bases of the junction unmatched. The DNA of the CDR3 is TGTGCCGGACAGGTGGGGGGCGTCAATCAGCCCCAGCATTTT. Protein sequence: CAGQVGGVNQPQHF.

The chain links TRBV2 to TRBJ2-3; 8 bases match TRBD1. Losses at the gene ends were 5 bases for V and 3 bases for J; bases not matched to a gene: 1. Germline loops: CDR1 SNHLY, CDR2 FYNNEI. This CDR3 contains 13 residues. The CDR3 DNA sequence: TGTGCCAGCAGTAGACAGGGGACAGATACGCAGTATTTT. Protein sequence: CASSRQGTDTQYF. Based on the CDR3 plus reference TRBV2 and TRBJ2-3, the full variable domain is EPEVTQTPSHQVTQMGQEVILRCVPISNHLYFYWYRQILGQKVEFLVSFYNNEISEKSEIFDDQFSVERPDGSNFTLKIRSTKLEDSAMYFCASSRQGTDTQYFGPGTRLTVL.

The chain recombines TRBV30 with TRBJ2-2; 13 nucleotides line up with TRBD2. The CDR3 loop spans 15 amino acids. V lost 3 bases to trimming and J lost 7 bases; unmatched junction nucleotides: 5. Germline loops: CDR1 GTSNPN, CDR2 SVGIG (reference sequence). The CDR3 coding sequence is TGTGCCTGGAGCGGACTAGCGGGAGTTCTCGGGGAGCTGTTTTTT. It is translated as CAWSGLAGVLGELFF.

CDR3 sequence: CASSLRTYNSPLHF. The CDR3 nucleotides are TGTGCCAGCAGTTTACGGACTTATAATTCACCCCTCCACTTT. J is TRBJ1-6 and V is TRBV27; D gene uncertain. Germline CDR1 and CDR2: MNHEY and SMNVEV (reference sequence). CDR3 length: 14 residues. V was cut by 2 bases and J by 4 bases, with 6 bases left in between.

The chain joins TRBV19 to TRBJ1-5, with D possibly being TRBD1 (6 bases). Germline CDR1 reads LNHDA; CDR2 reads SQIVND (reference sequence). V was clipped by 7 bases and J by 2 bases, with 24 bases between them. The CDR3 has 18 amino acids. CDR3 nucleotide sequence: TGTGCCAGTACCCCCGGGCAGGGGCGGGTAGGAGGCAATCAGCCCCAGCATTTT. It is translated as CASTPGQGRVGGNQPQHF.

This clone was seen a single time. The J gene is TRBJ1-2, the V gene TRBV11-2; weak D call: TRBD1 (5 bases). Germline CDR1 SGHAT, CDR2 FQNNGV. V lost 3 bases and J lost 5, with 19 bases in between. This CDR3 region has 16 residues. The DNA for the CDR3 is TGTGCCAGCAGCTTTCTGGGGCAGAAAAACACGTATGGCTACACCTTC. Translated: CASSFLGQKNTYGYTF.

V and J are TRBV5-1 and TRBJ2-5; 10 bases are a match to TRBD2. V was pared by 2 bases and J by 5 bases, with 15 bases of the junction left unmatched. Germline V lookup: CDR1 SGHRS, CDR2 YFSETQ. The CDR3 runs to 18 residues. CDR3 in DNA: TGCGCCAGCAGCTTCTTGACCCCGAGTTTGACTAGCGGGGAGACCCAGTACTTC. It encodes CASSFLTPSLTSGETQYF.